This T cell receptor beta chain was retrieved from a study of CD8+ T cells in alopecia areata. This CDR3 has 11 amino acids. Trimming left V 3 bases short and J 6 bases short, with 5 bases between. Germline V lookup: CDR1 SQVTM, CDR2 ANQGSEA. Obtained from alopecia areata patients were lesional scalp punch biopsies along with peripheral blood. As the sequencing template, cDNA was produced by extracting RNA and reverse transcribing it. The repertoire was sequenced with immunoSEQ multiplex PCR; TCRdb's copy has only in-frame clones and lacks some. The table shows approximately 120,000 clones, with about 50% occurring only once.

The receptor's source is a human donor with alopecia areata. The chain links TRBV29-1 to TRBJ2-2; tentatively, D is TRBD2 (5 bases). The sequencing input was NKG2D-low CD8+ T cells sorted from blood. The CDR3 reads CSVEDSGELFF. As DNA, the CDR3 is TGCAGCGTTGAGGACTCCGGGGAGCTGTTTTTT.